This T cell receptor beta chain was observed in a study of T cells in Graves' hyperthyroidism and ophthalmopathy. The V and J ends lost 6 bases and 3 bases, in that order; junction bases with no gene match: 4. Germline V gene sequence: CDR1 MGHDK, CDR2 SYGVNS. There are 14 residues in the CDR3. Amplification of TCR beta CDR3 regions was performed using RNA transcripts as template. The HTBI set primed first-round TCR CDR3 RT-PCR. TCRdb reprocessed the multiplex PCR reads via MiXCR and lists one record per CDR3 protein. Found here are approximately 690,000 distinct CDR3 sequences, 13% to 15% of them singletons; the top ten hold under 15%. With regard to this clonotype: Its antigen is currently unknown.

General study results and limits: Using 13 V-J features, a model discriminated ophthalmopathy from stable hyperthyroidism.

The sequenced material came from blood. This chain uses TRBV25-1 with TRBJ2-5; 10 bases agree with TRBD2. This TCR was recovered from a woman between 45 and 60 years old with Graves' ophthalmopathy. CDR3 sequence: CASSNLAGEETQYF. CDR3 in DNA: TGTGCCAGCAGCAACCTAGCGGGAGAAGAGACCCAGTACTTC.